This T cell receptor beta chain derives from a study of human thymus T cells. Findings and caveats of the study: Biased V and J segment usage appeared in thymus and peripheral blood.

Germline V gene sequence: CDR1 SGHAT, CDR2 FQNNGV. Trimming took 5 bases from V and 0 from J, leaving 14 bases between them. The CDR3 sequence is 16 residues long. Surgeons resected thymus tissue during corrective heart surgery. Data came from immunoSEQ multiplex PCR; TCRdb stores just in-frame clones and leaves some out. The data hold 60,000 to 75,000 clones, with around 95% observed a single time. Comments on this clone: The target antigen is unknown.

The gene calls are TRBV11-2 and TRBJ2-4; D remains unclear. The origin of this receptor is a girl under three years old with a congenital heart defect but otherwise immunologically healthy. Specimen: thymus tissue. Here the CDR3 reads CASSHPDPLAKNIQYF. CDR3 nucleotide sequence: TGTGCCAGCAGCCACCCTGACCCGCTAGCCAAAAACATTCAGTACTTC.